This TCR beta chain stems from a study of CD8 T cells in Susac syndrome. The RNA input was roughly 0.5 to 1 ug, and it was reverse transcribed with random hexamers. Using its own MiXCR run on the immunoSEQ multiplex PCR reads, TCRdb lists one record per CDR3 protein. The profile shows about 130,000 distinct CDR3 sequences, approximately 89% of them singletons. Trimming removed 10 bases from V and 2 bases from J, with 24 bases in between. This CDR3 has 18 amino acids. The germline gives CDR1 MDHEN, CDR2 SYDVKM. The sample comprised CD8+ T cells from PBMCs. The rearrangement links TRBV28 to TRBJ2-6, with D possibly being TRBD1 (6 bases). The TCR originated in a human donor with multiple sclerosis. The CDR3 DNA follows: TGTGCCACCGCCGACCTTACAGGGACAAGGGCTGGGGCCAACGTCCTGACTTTC. It translates to CATADLTGTRAGANVLTF.